Listed below are T cell receptor beta chains from one sample, sequenced in a study of T cell repertoires in cytomegalovirus infection. These receptors are not linked to any known antigen. Via MiXCR, TCRdb re-called the reads, giving one row per CDR3 protein. The data show some 940,000 distinct CDR3 sequences, approximately 30% seen once. This specimen consisted of cultured CD8+ T cells from PBMCs, obtained from culture after CMV antigen stimulation. These TCRs come from a human donor in good health (CMV status not recorded). Some clones in this sample may be carry-over from other donors' samples. Each CDR3 is given with its conserved first and last residue. Each record gives: CDR3 protein, CDR3 DNA, clone size, D gene, V gene, J gene. D genes are given only for firm matches. Some rows mark clone size as missing; the rest say once, few, many or name a class of expanded clone.

CDR3: CSARMDRGLYGYTF; DNA: TGCAGTGCCAGAATGGACAGGGGATTGTATGGCTACACCTTC; size: NA; D: TRBD1; V: TRBV20-1; J: TRBJ1-2
CDR3: CASSLAGLGLGEQFF; DNA: TGTGCCAGCAGTTTGGCGGGATTGGGTTTAGGTGAGCAGTTCTTC; size: NA; D: NA; V: TRBV27; J: TRBJ2-1
CDR3: CTSGGHRSDSYNEQFF; DNA: TGTACCTCTGGTGGGCACAGGTCCGACTCCTACAATGAGCAGTTCTTC; size: NA; D: NA; V: TRBV7-9; J: TRBJ2-1
CDR3: CASSFLGVEEFF; DNA: TGTGCCAGCAGTTTCCTCGGTGTAGAGGAGTTCTTC; size: NA; D: NA; V: TRBV27; J: TRBJ2-1
CDR3: CASGFPMTGLNEQFF; DNA: TGTGCCAGCGGGTTCCCCATGACAGGGCTTAATGAGCAGTTCTTC; size: once; D: TRBD1; V: TRBV27; J: TRBJ2-1
CDR3: CASSSGRPGQPTGELFF; DNA: TGTGCCAGCAGCTCCGGAAGGCCGGGACAGCCCACCGGGGAGCTGTTTTTT; size: NA; D: TRBD1; V: TRBV7-6; J: TRBJ2-2
CDR3: CASSLAGHLQSEETQYF; DNA: TGTGCCAGCAGCTTGGCCGGTCATTTACAATCGGAAGAGACCCAGTACTTC; size: NA; D: NA; V: TRBV5-4; J: TRBJ2-5
CDR3: CASSRTASSTDTQYF; DNA: TGTGCCAGTAGTAGGACAGCTTCTAGCACAGATACGCAGTATTTT; size: few; D: NA; V: TRBV19; J: TRBJ2-3
CDR3: CASISHQESYNEQFF; DNA: TGTGCCAGTATATCCCATCAGGAATCCTACAATGAGCAGTTCTTC; size: few; D: NA; V: TRBV28; J: TRBJ2-1
CDR3: CTSSEADTGELFF; DNA: TGTACCAGCAGCGAGGCGGACACCGGGGAGCTGTTTTTT; size: NA; D: NA; V: TRBV11-3; J: TRBJ2-2
CDR3: CASSPPRARGTDTQYF; DNA: TGTGCCAGCTCACCACCGCGGGCGCGGGGCACAGATACGCAGTATTTT; size: few; D: NA; V: TRBV18; J: TRBJ2-3
CDR3: CASSHGQEPHYNEQFF; DNA: TGTGCCAGCAGCCACGGACAGGAGCCTCACTACAATGAGCAGTTCTTC; size: many; D: TRBD1; V: TRBV7-9; J: TRBJ2-1
CDR3: CASRPGQYTEAFF; DNA: TGTGCCAGCAGACCTGGACAGTACACTGAAGCTTTCTTT; size: many; D: NA; V: TRBV6-5; J: TRBJ1-1
CDR3: CATSDSDRGRTGELFF; DNA: TGTGCCACCAGTGATAGTGACAGGGGACGGACCGGGGAGCTGTTTTTT; size: few; D: TRBD1; V: TRBV24-1; J: TRBJ2-2
CDR3: CASSFGGLAEAFF; DNA: TGTGCCAGCAGTTTTGGGGGACTAGCTGAAGCTTTCTTT; size: NA; D: NA; V: TRBV27; J: TRBJ1-1
CDR3: CASSSHRQGVLSGNTIYF; DNA: TGTGCCAGCAGTTCACATAGACAGGGTGTCCTCTCGGGAAACACCATATATTTT; size: NA; D: TRBD1; V: TRBV12-3/TRBV12-4; J: TRBJ1-3
CDR3: CATSDYQFF; DNA: TGTGCCACCAGTGATTATCAGTTTTTT; size: NA; D: NA; V: TRBV24-1; J: TRBJ1-4
CDR3: CAVEEVGNQPQHF; DNA: TGTGCCGTGGAGGAGGTGGGCAATCAGCCCCAGCATTTT; size: NA; D: NA; V: TRBV6-6; J: TRBJ1-5
CDR3: CASRILGGYSYEQYF; DNA: TGTGCCAGCAGAATTTTGGGGGGGTACTCCTACGAGCAGTACTTC; size: few; D: TRBD2; V: TRBV27; J: TRBJ2-7
CDR3: CASSDRVEYGYTF; DNA: TGTGCCAGTAGCGACAGGGTTGAGTATGGCTACACCTTC; size: NA; D: TRBD1; V: TRBV14; J: TRBJ1-2
CDR3: CAISDSGTGKNPPSYNEQFF; DNA: TGTGCCATCAGTGACTCAGGGACTGGTAAAAACCCTCCCTCCTACAATGAGCAGTTCTTC; size: once; D: NA; V: TRBV24-1; J: TRBJ2-1
CDR3: CASSDARGGETGELFF; DNA: TGTGCCAGCAGCGACGCCAGGGGGGGAGAGACCGGGGAGCTGTTTTTT; size: NA; D: NA; V: TRBV9; J: TRBJ2-2
CDR3: CASSSLGGPNTEAFF; DNA: TGTGCCAGCAGTTCCTTAGGGGGCCCGAACACTGAAGCTTTCTTT; size: few; D: TRBD1; V: TRBV27; J: TRBJ1-1
CDR3: CASSLRPLGLAGLSNTGELFF; DNA: TGTGCCAGCAGCTTAAGGCCACTAGGACTAGCGGGGCTTTCGAACACCGGGGAGCTGTTTTTT; size: many; D: TRBD2; V: TRBV7-2; J: TRBJ2-2
CDR3: CASWHNQPQHF; DNA: TGTGCCAGCTGGCACAATCAGCCCCAGCATTTT; size: many; D: NA; V: TRBV27; J: TRBJ1-5
CDR3: CASSTGTGDPPTEAFF; DNA: TGTGCCAGCAGTACCGGGACAGGGGATCCTCCAACTGAAGCTTTCTTT; size: NA; D: TRBD1; V: TRBV12-3/TRBV12-4; J: TRBJ1-1
CDR3: CASSLSAAMNTEAFF; DNA: TGTGCCAGCAGCTTATCGGCAGCGATGAACACTGAAGCTTTCTTT; size: few; D: NA; V: TRBV7-8; J: TRBJ1-1
CDR3: CATSDIARNTGELFF; DNA: TGTGCCACCAGTGATATAGCGAGGAACACCGGGGAGCTGTTTTTT; size: few; D: NA; V: TRBV24-1; J: TRBJ2-2
CDR3: CATSRDLGVINQQFF; DNA: TGTGCCACCAGCAGAGATCTGGGCGTCATTAACCAGCAGTTCTTC; size: NA; D: NA; V: TRBV15; J: TRBJ2-1
CDR3: CASSLYGQEVVQYF; DNA: TGTGCCAGCAGTTTATATGGACAGGAGGTGGTTCAGTACTTC; size: NA; D: TRBD1; V: TRBV28; J: TRBJ2-4
CDR3: CASSLGQGIHEQFF; DNA: TGTGCCAGCAGCCTAGGACAGGGAATACATGAGCAGTTCTTC; size: many; D: TRBD1; V: TRBV7-9; J: TRBJ2-1
CDR3: CASSPRGPGEVTGELFF; DNA: TGTGCCAGCAGTCCCCGGGGCCCGGGGGAGGTCACCGGGGAGCTGTTTTTT; size: NA; D: NA; V: TRBV27; J: TRBJ2-2
CDR3: CASSPVKRGAYNEQFF; DNA: TGTGCCAGCTCACCCGTTAAGCGGGGGGCATACAATGAGCAGTTCTTC; size: NA; D: TRBD2; V: TRBV18; J: TRBJ2-1
CDR3: CASSRTPRGQGRDGYTF; DNA: TGTGCCAGCAGCCGTACCCCCCGCGGACAGGGGAGAGATGGCTACACCTTC; size: many; D: TRBD1; V: TRBV7-2; J: TRBJ1-2
CDR3: CVSSLGPNAEAFF; DNA: TGTGTCAGCAGCTTAGGACCGAATGCTGAAGCTTTCTTT; size: NA; D: NA; V: TRBV11-3; J: TRBJ1-1
CDR3: CASRSSAYEQHF; DNA: TGTGCCAGCAGGAGCAGCGCCTACGAGCAGCACTTC; size: NA; D: NA; V: TRBV12-3/TRBV12-4; J: TRBJ2-7
CDR3: CASSQDPPSGGHSYEQYF; DNA: TGTGCCAGCAGCCAAGACCCGCCGAGCGGGGGGCACTCCTACGAGCAGTACTTC; size: NA; D: TRBD2; V: TRBV3-1; J: TRBJ2-7